Following are 26 T cell receptor beta chains from one sample sequenced in a study of PD-1 blockade in classical Hodgkin lymphoma. Libraries were prepared by immunoSEQ multiplex PCR; TCRdb keeps only in-frame clonotypes and omits some of them. Seen here are 40,000 to 45,000 clones, approximately 83% observed once, and the top ten hold around 22%. Every patient was affected by relapse after autologous stem cell transplantation, while exposure to brentuximab vedotin was not uniform. This specimen consisted of peripheral blood mononuclear cells (PBMCs), obtained at baseline. The receptors shown here come from a human donor with classical Hodgkin lymphoma.

CDR3 sequence reads: CASSPRGQATLNTEAFF. CDR3 nucleotide sequence: TGCGCCAGCAGCCCCAGGGGGCAGGCCACCTTGAACACTGAAGCTTTCTTT. The chain carries TRBV5-1 and TRBJ1-1; TRBD1 agrees at 8 bases. Germline-derived CDR1 and CDR2 are SGHRS and YFSETQ. The V and J ends lost 4 bases and 0 bases, in that order; junction bases with no gene match: 11. The CDR3 covers 17 residues. Full variable domain (rest looked up from reference TRBV5-1 and TRBJ1-1): KAGVTQTPRYLIKTRGQQVTLSCSPISGHRSVSWYQQTPGQGLQFLFEYFSETQRNKGNFPGRFSGRQFSNSRSEMNVSTLELGDSALYLCASSPRGQATLNTEAFFGQGTRLTVV.

This clone has just a few counts. The chain is built from TRBV29-1 and TRBJ2-3; a weak D match, TRBD1 (6 bases). V was clipped by 7 bases and J by 3 bases, with 14 bases between them. The CDR3 is made up of 13 amino acids. Germline CDR1 SQVTM, CDR2 ANQGSEA. The CDR3 sequence: CSAVAQGTDTQYF. The CDR3 nucleotides are TGCAGCGCCGTAGCACAGGGAACAGATACGCAGTATTTT.

This rearrangement joins TRBV18 to TRBJ2-5; tentatively, D is TRBD1 or TRBD2 (5 bases each). Deletions cut 5 bases from V and 1 base from J, with 17 bases between. CDR3 length: 16 amino acids. Germline V gene data show CDR1 as KGHSH and CDR2 as LQKENI. The CDR3 sequence: CASSSLPPGTQETQYF. The CDR3 bases are TGTGCCAGCTCATCACTGCCCCCGGGGACCCAAGAGACCCAGTACTTC.

The chain combines TRBV2 with TRBJ2-5; 8 bases are shared with TRBD1. CDR1 and CDR2 (germline): SNHLY, FYNNEI. V gave up 4 bases and J gave up 4 bases; unmatched junction bases: 5. CDR3 size: 14 residues. The CDR3 sequence is CASSGSQGVETQYF. The CDR3 DNA is TGTGCCAGCAGTGGATCACAGGGGGTAGAGACCCAGTACTTC.

This chain links TRBV7-2 with TRBJ1-2; D remains ambiguous. There are 13 residues in the CDR3. The V gene's germline CDR1 is SGHTA and CDR2 FQGNSA. V lost 6 bases and J lost 0, with 8 bases in between. CDR3 in amino acids: CASSKAPNYGYTF. CDR3 coding DNA: TGTGCCAGCAGTAAAGCCCCTAACTATGGCTACACCTTC.

This clone was detected only a few times. This chain joins TRBV28 and TRBJ2-7; a possible D gene is TRBD2 (7 bases). Germline-derived CDR1 and CDR2 are MDHEN and SYDVKM. V was clipped by 6 bases and J by 1 base, with 13 bases between them. The CDR3 consists of 14 residues. CDR3: CASREGGGSYEQYF. The CDR3 nucleotides read TGTGCCAGCAGGGAGGGAGGGGGGTCCTACGAGCAGTACTTC.

The chain carries TRBV10-3 and TRBJ1-1; D may be TRBD1 (5 bases). Trimming removed 3 bases from V and 3 bases from J, with 14 bases in between. The length of the CDR3 is 15 residues. Germline CDR1 is ENHRY and CDR2 is SYGVKD. Written as DNA, the CDR3 is TGTGCCATCAGTGATTCGGGGCAGTTCGACACTGAAGCTTTCTTT. Translation gives CAISDSGQFDTEAFF.

This rearrangement joins TRBV2 to TRBJ1-5, with 7 bases aligning to TRBD1. The V segment lost 9 bases and the J segment 3 bases; nucleotides outside the gene matches: 8. CDR3 size: 14 residues. Germline V CDR1 and CDR2: SNHLY, FYNNEI. CDR3 coding DNA: TGTGCCAGGTCTGGGACAGACTTCAATCAGCCCCAGCATTTT. Amino acids: CARSGTDFNQPQHF.

This chain connects TRBV7-8 to TRBJ2-2, with D unclear. The CDR3 is made up of 15 amino acids. Trimming left V 3 bases short and J 4 bases short, with 12 bases between. Per the germline V gene, CDR1 is SGHVS and CDR2 is FQNEAQ. The CDR3 bases are TGTGCCAGCAGCTTTTTGGCGGCGGTCACCGGGGAGCTGTTTTTT. It encodes CASSFLAAVTGELFF.

The gene calls are TRBV19 and TRBJ2-6; D is uncertain. Germline V gene data show CDR1 as LNHDA and CDR2 as SQIVND (reference sequence). Deletions cut 0 bases from V and 0 bases from J, with 15 bases between. This CDR3 contains 19 residues. The CDR3 coding sequence is TGTGCCAGTAGTATAGAGGCTAACTTTTGGGGCTCTGGGGCCAACGTCCTGACTTTC. This codes for CASSIEANFWGSGANVLTF.

V gene TRBV30 combines with J gene TRBJ2-3; weak D call: TRBD2 (5 bases). CDR3 size: 13 residues. Per germline, CDR1 GTSNPN and CDR2 SVGIG (reference sequence). Trimming removed 4 bases from V and 0 bases from J, with 8 bases in between. The CDR3 region is CAWNRGSTDTQYF. For the CDR3, the DNA is TGTGCCTGGAATCGGGGAAGCACAGATACGCAGTATTTT.

The rearrangement uses TRBV6-6 and TRBJ1-4; D is possibly TRBD1 (5 bases). Germline assignment: CDR1 MNHNY and CDR2 SVGAGI (reference sequence). V was cut by 10 bases and J by 5 bases, with 17 bases left in between. The CDR3 consists of 14 residues. The CDR3 bases are TGTGCCACCCGTGGGGAGCAGGGAAATGAAAAACTGTTTTTT. Protein product: CATRGEQGNEKLFF.

The V and J genes are TRBV19 and TRBJ2-4, with 14 bases aligning to TRBD2. The junction had 11 bases not matched to a gene; V was cut back by 3 bases and J by 1 base. The length of the CDR3 is 20 residues. CDR1 LNHDA and CDR2 SQIVND come from the germline V gene (reference sequence). The CDR3 reads CASSITGTSGRAGAKNIQYF. The CDR3 nucleotides are TGTGCCAGTAGTATCACCGGGACTAGCGGGAGAGCGGGGGCCAAAAACATTCAGTACTTC.

The chain uses TRBV5-1 and TRBJ2-5, with D possibly being TRBD1 or TRBD2 (5 bases each). The germline V gene encodes CDR1 SGHRS and CDR2 YFSETQ. This CDR3 is 13 amino acids long. With 0 bases removed from V and 7 bases from J, the gap between germline ends came to 10 bases. The CDR3, as DNA: TGCGCCAGCAGCTTGGTGGGGGAATGGACCCAGTACTTC. Translation: CASSLVGEWTQYF.

V and J are TRBV11-1 and TRBJ2-7; no definite D call. This CDR3 region has 13 residues. Germline assignment: CDR1 SGHAT and CDR2 FQDESV (reference sequence). The germline V and J ends were trimmed by 1 base and 3 bases, with 7 bases remaining between them. CDR3 DNA sequence: TGTGCCAGCAGCTTAGAGAGACGCTACGAGCAGTACTTC. This gives the protein CASSLERRYEQYF.

This chain joins TRBV28 and TRBJ2-7; 10 bases match TRBD1. V shed 6 bases, J shed 2 bases, and the junction held 7 bases outside the gene matches. The CDR3 loop spans 15 amino acids. Germline V gene data show CDR1 as MDHEN and CDR2 as SYDVKM. The CDR3 sequence: CASSSLGTGAYEQYF. The DNA of the CDR3 is TGTGCCAGCAGCTCCCTGGGGACAGGGGCCTACGAGCAGTACTTC.

The chain recombines TRBV19 with TRBJ2-3; maybe TRBD2 (5 bases). Trimming removed 4 bases from V and 4 bases from J, with 9 bases in between. CDR1 and CDR2 from the germline V gene are LNHDA and SQIVND (reference sequence). The CDR3 is 13 residues long. The CDR3 loop is CASSTGSADTQYF. The CDR3 DNA reads as TGTGCCAGTAGTACGGGATCGGCAGATACGCAGTATTTT.

This chain links TRBV6-5 with TRBJ1-2; 10 bases are shared with TRBD1. Germline V CDR1 and CDR2: MNHEY, SVGAGI. The CDR3 spans 14 residues. V lost 5 bases, J lost 4 bases, and 4 bases stayed unmatched. The CDR3 region has the DNA TGTGCCAGCAGTAGACAGGGGGCCGGCTATGGCTACACCTTC. It encodes CASSRQGAGYGYTF.

This clone has only a few counts. This chain joins TRBV5-6 and TRBJ1-2; D remains ambiguous. CDR3 length: 12 residues. V was shortened by 2 bases and J by 5 bases, with 7 bases between the two germline ends. Germline CDR1 reads SGHDT; CDR2 reads YYEEEE. In nucleotides, the CDR3 is TGTGCCAGCAGCTTAACGACTTATGGCTACACCTTC. Amino acid sequence: CASSLTTYGYTF.

The V call is TRBV9, the J call TRBJ2-2, with D perhaps matching TRBD1 or TRBD2 (6 bases each). The CDR3 is 15 residues long. Germline V gene lookup returns CDR1 SGDLS and CDR2 YYNGEE. V lost 2 bases and J lost 4, with 12 bases in between. The CDR3: CASSVGGLGTGELFF. CDR3 bases: TGTGCCAGCAGCGTTGGGGGGCTGGGCACCGGGGAGCTGTTTTTT.

The chain links TRBV30 to TRBJ2-7; 8 bases line up with TRBD2. CDR1 and CDR2 (germline): GTSNPN, SVGIG (reference sequence). With 5 bases clipped from V and 4 bases from J, the junction kept 10 bases outside the gene matches. The CDR3 sequence is 14 residues long. CDR3 protein: CAWRSSGITYEQYF. The CDR3 DNA follows: TGTGCCTGGCGTAGTAGCGGGATAACTTACGAGCAGTACTTC.

J is TRBJ1-2 and V is TRBV9; the D is unclear. The CDR3 is made up of 16 amino acids. Trimming cost V 0 bases and J 5 bases, with 17 bases left between them. Germline V gene data show CDR1 as SGDLS and CDR2 as YYNGEE. CDR3 in amino acids: CASSVDGLGIGYGYTF. For the CDR3, the DNA is TGTGCCAGCAGCGTAGATGGGCTGGGGATCGGGTATGGCTACACCTTC. Full variable domain (rest looked up from reference TRBV9 and TRBJ1-2): DSGVTQTPKHLITATGQRVTLRCSPRSGDLSVYWYQQSLDQGLQFLIQYYNGEERAKGNILERFSAQQFPDLHSELNLSSLELGDSALYFCASSVDGLGIGYGYTFGSGTRLTVV.

The chain links TRBV2 to TRBJ2-1; 10 bases match TRBD2. This CDR3 region has 14 residues. Trimming cost V 1 base and J 9 bases; bases outside gene matches: 3. Germline CDR1 is SNHLY and CDR2 is FYNNEI. CDR3 sequence (DNA): TGTGCCAGCAGTGAAGGCCTAGCGGGAGTTGAGCAGTTCTTC. The encoded protein is CASSEGLAGVEQFF. The full variable domain, its missing parts supplied by reference TRBV2 and TRBJ2-1, is EPEVTQTPSHQVTQMGQEVILRCVPISNHLYFYWYRQILGQKVEFLVSFYNNEISEKSEIFDDQFSVERPDGSNFTLKIRSTKLEDSAMYFCASSEGLAGVEQFFGPGTRLTVL.

The chain carries TRBV28 and TRBJ2-7, with TRBD2 matching over 12 bases. Germline lookup yields CDR1 MDHEN and CDR2 SYDVKM. The CDR3 extends over 14 amino acids. V lost 8 bases to trimming and J lost 2 bases; unmatched junction nucleotides: 4. DNA for the CDR3: TGTGCCAGCTTACGGACTAGCGGGACCTACGAGCAGTACTTC. Its protein is CASLRTSGTYEQYF.

This clone has only a few counts. The chain has TRBV6-5 and TRBJ2-2; D may be TRBD2 (6 bases). V was shortened by 1 base and J by 4 bases, with 13 bases between the two germline ends. Germline lookup yields CDR1 MNHEY and CDR2 SVGAGI. The CDR3 is 16 amino acids. The CDR3 loop reads CASSYWGESFTGELFF. The CDR3 nucleotides are TGTGCCAGCAGTTACTGGGGGGAGTCTTTCACCGGGGAGCTGTTTTTT.

Only one count was recorded for this clone. This sequence joins TRBV6-5 and TRBJ2-7; D gene ambiguous. The V end was cut by 2 bases, the J end by 7 bases, with 9 bases between. CDR1 and CDR2 (germline): MNHEY, SVGAGI. The CDR3 consists of 12 residues. Written as DNA, the CDR3 is TGTGCCAGCAGTTACCCCTTGGGGGAGCAGTACTTC. Amino acids: CASSYPLGEQYF.